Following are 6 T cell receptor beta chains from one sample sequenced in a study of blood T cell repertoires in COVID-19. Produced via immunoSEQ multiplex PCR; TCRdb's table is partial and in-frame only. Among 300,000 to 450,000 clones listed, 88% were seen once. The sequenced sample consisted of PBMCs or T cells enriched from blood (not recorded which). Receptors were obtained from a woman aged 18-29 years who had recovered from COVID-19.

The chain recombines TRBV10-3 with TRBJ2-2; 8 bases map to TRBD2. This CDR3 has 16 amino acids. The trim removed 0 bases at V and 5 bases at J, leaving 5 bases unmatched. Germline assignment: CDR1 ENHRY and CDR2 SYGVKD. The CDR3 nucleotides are TGTGCCATCAGTGAGTCGTACGGGGGGGCAACCGGGGAGCTGTTTTTT. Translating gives CAISESYGGATGELFF.

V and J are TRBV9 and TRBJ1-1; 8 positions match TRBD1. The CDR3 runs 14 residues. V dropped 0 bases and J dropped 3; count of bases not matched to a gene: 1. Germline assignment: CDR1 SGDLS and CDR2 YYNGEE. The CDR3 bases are TGTGCCAGCAGCGTAGCAGGGGGCCACACTGAAGCTTTCTTT. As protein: CASSVAGGHTEAFF. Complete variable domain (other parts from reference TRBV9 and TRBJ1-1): DSGVTQTPKHLITATGQRVTLRCSPRSGDLSVYWYQQSLDQGLQFLIQYYNGEERAKGNILERFSAQQFPDLHSELNLSSLELGDSALYFCASSVAGGHTEAFFGQGTRLTVV.

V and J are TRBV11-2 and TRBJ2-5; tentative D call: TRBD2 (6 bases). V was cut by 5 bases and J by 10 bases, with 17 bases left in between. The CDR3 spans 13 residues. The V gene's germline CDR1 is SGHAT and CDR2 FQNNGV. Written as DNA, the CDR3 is TGTGCCAGCAGCCGCCTGACAGCGGAGGGCCAGTACTTC. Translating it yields CASSRLTAEGQYF. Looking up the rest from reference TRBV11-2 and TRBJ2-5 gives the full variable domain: EAGVAQSPRYKIIEKRQSVAFWCNPISGHATLYWYQQILGQGPKLLIQFQNNGVVDDSQLPKDRFSAERLKGVDSTLKIQPAKLEDSAVYLCASSRLTAEGQYFGPGTRLLVL.

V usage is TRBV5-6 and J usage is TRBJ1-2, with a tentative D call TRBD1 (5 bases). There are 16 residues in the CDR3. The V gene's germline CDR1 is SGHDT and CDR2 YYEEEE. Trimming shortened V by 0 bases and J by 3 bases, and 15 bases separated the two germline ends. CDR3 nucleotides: TGTGCCAGCAGCTTGGGTCCAGGGAATGTGGACTATGGCTACACCTTC. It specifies CASSLGPGNVDYGYTF.

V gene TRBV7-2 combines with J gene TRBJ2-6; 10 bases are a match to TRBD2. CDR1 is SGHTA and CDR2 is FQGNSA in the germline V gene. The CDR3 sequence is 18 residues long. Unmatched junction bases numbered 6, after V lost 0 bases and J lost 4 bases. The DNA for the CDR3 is TGTGCCAGCAGCTTAGCGTACCTAGCGGGGGTGGGGGCCAACGTCCTGACTTTC. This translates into CASSLAYLAGVGANVLTF.

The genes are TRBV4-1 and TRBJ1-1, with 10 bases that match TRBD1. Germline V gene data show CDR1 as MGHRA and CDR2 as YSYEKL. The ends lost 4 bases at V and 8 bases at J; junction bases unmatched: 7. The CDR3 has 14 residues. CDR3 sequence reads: CASSPGTGVAEAFF. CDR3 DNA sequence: TGCGCCAGCAGCCCCGGGACAGGGGTTGCGGAAGCTTTCTTT.